Sequencing of this TCR beta chain was carried out in a study of blood T cell repertoires in COVID-19. Per the study methods: The authors estimated nucleated cell counts from reference gene primer amplification. TCRdb's table, derived via immunoSEQ multiplex PCR, lists solely in-frame clones and lacks some. Clonal size and the V and J genes are those of that table, whereas D and trimming came from the DNA. The sample contains fewer than 450,000 clones, about nine tenths of which appear only once. Seattle patients were enrolled during active infection and followed longitudinally. The sequencing sample was made of peripheral blood. This sequence was found in a woman in her 70s with COVID-19, enrolled during active disease.

CDR3 in amino acids: CASSVEGQGRNEQYF. The DNA for the CDR3 is TGTGCCAGCAGCGTAGAGGGACAGGGGAGGAACGAGCAGTACTTC. The chain employs TRBV9 and TRBJ2-7, with 10 bases lining up with TRBD1. Trimming took 0 bases from V and 5 from J; bases not matched to a gene: 5. The germline CDR1 and CDR2 sequences are SGDLS and YYNGEE. The CDR3 runs to 15 residues.